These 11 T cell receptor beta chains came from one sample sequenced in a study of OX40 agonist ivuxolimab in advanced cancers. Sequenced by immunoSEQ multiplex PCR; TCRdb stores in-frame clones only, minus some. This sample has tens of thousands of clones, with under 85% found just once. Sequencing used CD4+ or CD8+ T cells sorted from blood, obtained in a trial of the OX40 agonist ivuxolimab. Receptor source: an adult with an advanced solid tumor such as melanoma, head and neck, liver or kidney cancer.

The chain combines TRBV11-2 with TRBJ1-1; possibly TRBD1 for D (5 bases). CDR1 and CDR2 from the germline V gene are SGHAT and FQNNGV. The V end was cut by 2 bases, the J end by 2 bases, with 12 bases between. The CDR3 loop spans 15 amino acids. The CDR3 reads CASSLQRQLNTEAFF. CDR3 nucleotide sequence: TGTGCCAGCAGCTTACAGAGACAGCTAAACACTGAAGCTTTCTTT.

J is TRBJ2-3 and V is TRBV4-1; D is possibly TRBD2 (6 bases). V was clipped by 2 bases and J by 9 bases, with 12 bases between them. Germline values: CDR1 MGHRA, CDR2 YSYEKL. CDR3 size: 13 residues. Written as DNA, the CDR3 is TGCGCCAGCAGCCAACCGGGGACTCTAACGCAGTATTTT. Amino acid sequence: CASSQPGTLTQYF.

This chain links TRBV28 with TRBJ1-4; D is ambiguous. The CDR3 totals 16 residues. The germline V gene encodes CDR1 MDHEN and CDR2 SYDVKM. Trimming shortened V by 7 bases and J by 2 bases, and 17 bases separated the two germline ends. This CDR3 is CASIPSPGSTNEKLFF. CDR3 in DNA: TGTGCCAGCATCCCTTCCCCTGGCAGTACTAATGAAAAACTGTTTTTT.

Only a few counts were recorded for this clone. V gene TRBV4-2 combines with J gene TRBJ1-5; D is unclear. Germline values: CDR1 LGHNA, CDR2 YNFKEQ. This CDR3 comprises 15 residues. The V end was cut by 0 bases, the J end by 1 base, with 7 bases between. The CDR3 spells CASSQDPVSNQPQHF. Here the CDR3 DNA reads TGTGCCAGCAGCCAAGATCCAGTCAGCAATCAGCCCCAGCATTTT.

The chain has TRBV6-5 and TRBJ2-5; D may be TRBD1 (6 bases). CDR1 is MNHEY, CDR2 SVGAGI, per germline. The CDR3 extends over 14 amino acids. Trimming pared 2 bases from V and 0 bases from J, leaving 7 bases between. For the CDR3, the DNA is TGTGCCAGCAGTTACAGGGGGTACCAAGAGACCCAGTACTTC. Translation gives CASSYRGYQETQYF.

Written as DNA, the CDR3 is TGTGCCAGCTCACCGGGAGGGGGAGACCAAGAGACCCAGTACTTC. This translates into CASSPGGGDQETQYF. This chain joins TRBV18 and TRBJ2-5, with D tentatively TRBD2 (7 bases). Trimming left V 3 bases short and J 0 bases short, with 11 bases between. Looked up from germline, CDR1 is KGHSH and CDR2 is LQKENI. CDR3 size: 15 residues.

CDR3 coding DNA: TGTGCCAGCAGCTTAACCGGAGCGATAGCTTTCTTT. The encoded protein is CASSLTGAIAFF. The rearrangement links TRBV13 to TRBJ1-1; D call uncertain. The CDR3 totals 12 residues. V lost 2 bases and J lost 10, with 11 bases in between. Looked up from germline, CDR1 is PRHDT and CDR2 is FYEKMQ (reference sequence).

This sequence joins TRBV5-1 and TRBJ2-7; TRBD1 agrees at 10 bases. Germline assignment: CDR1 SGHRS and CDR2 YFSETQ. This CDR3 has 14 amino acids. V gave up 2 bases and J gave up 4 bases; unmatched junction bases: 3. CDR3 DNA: TGCGCCAGCAGCTTCCGGACAGGGGGTTACGAGCAGTACTTC. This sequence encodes CASSFRTGGYEQYF.

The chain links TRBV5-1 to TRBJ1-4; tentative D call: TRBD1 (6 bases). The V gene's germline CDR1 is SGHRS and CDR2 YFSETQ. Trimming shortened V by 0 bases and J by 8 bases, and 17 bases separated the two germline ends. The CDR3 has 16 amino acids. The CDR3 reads CASSLANSGDHEKLFF. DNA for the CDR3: TGCGCCAGCAGCTTGGCTAACTCAGGGGATCACGAAAAACTGTTTTTT.

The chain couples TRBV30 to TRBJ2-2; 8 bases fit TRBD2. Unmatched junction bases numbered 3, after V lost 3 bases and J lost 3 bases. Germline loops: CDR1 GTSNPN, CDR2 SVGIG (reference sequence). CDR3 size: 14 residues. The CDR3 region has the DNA TGTGCCTGGAGACGGGGGGGCCACACCGGGGAGCTGTTTTTT. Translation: CAWRRGGHTGELFF.

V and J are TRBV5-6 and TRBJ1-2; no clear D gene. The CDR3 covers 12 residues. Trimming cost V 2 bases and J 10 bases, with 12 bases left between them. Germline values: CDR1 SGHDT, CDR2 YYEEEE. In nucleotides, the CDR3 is TGTGCCAGCAGCTTAAGGCAGACCCTCTACACCTTC. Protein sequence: CASSLRQTLYTF.